These 28 T cell receptor beta chains were sequenced from one sample in a study of T cells in Graves' hyperthyroidism and ophthalmopathy. Authors of the study amplified TCR beta CDR3 regions from RNA transcripts. Initially, a first-round RT-PCR of the TCR CDR3 employed the HTBI primer set. TCRdb called the multiplex PCR reads again in MiXCR, with one record for every CDR3 protein. The table shows 95,000 to 110,000 distinct CDR3 sequences, with approximately 15% occurring only once. Input material: blood. The source of these receptors is a woman between 45 and 65 years old with Graves' hyperthyroidism.

This clonotype occurred once. The chain couples TRBV7-9 to TRBJ2-3; D unresolved. CDR1 and CDR2 from the germline V gene are SEHNR and FQNEAQ (reference sequence). Between the trimmed V and J ends, which lost 4 bases and 5 bases, there was a span of 13 bases. The CDR3 loop spans 14 amino acids. The DNA for the CDR3 is TGTGCCAGCAGCTGGGCAGGATGGGGAGATACGCAGTATTTT. The encoded protein is CASSWAGWGDTQYF.

This clonotype occurred many times. This chain joins TRBV10-2 and TRBJ2-7, with D hard to call. V lost 2 bases and J lost 4, with 15 bases in between. This CDR3 has 15 residues. Germline V lookup: CDR1 WSHSY, CDR2 SAAADI. The CDR3 region has the DNA TGCGCCAGCAGTGAGCCCCAACAAAGATTGTACGAGCAGTACTTC. As protein: CASSEPQQRLYEQYF.

Regarding this clonotype: Possible read error: a much larger clone is one base away. The chain employs TRBV10-3 and TRBJ1-1; no clear D gene. CDR3 length: 14 residues. Trimming took 10 bases from V and 0 from J, leaving 15 bases between them. Germline lookup yields CDR1 ENHRY and CDR2 SYGVKD. The DNA for the CDR3 is TGTGCCACCAGCCTTGAGGGTATGAACACTGAAGCTTTCTTT. Translating gives CATSLEGMNTEAFF.

This clonotype was counted ten times or more. The genes are TRBV18 and TRBJ2-1, with 7 nucleotides matching TRBD2. The CDR3 totals 13 residues. The V and J ends lost 3 bases and 5 bases, in that order; junction bases with no gene match: 1. Germline V lookup: CDR1 KGHSH, CDR2 LQKENI. The CDR3 coding sequence is TGTGCCAGCTCACCCGGGACTAACAATGAGCAGTTCTTC. This codes for CASSPGTNNEQFF.

The chain has TRBV28 and TRBJ1-1; D is perhaps TRBD1 (5 bases). Trimming shortened V by 6 bases and J by 4 bases, and 21 bases separated the two germline ends. The CDR3 is 16 residues long. Germline V lookup: CDR1 MDHEN, CDR2 SYDVKM. As DNA, the CDR3 is TGTGCCAGCAGAGAGACCGGGGCTAGGGGCGCCACTGAAGCTTTCTTT. Protein product: CASRETGARGATEAFF.

At least ten counts were recorded for this clonotype. The chain is built from TRBV5-1 and TRBJ1-4, with a possible D match to TRBD1 (6 bases). Trimming removed 3 bases from V and 5 bases from J, with 8 bases in between. This CDR3 is built from 13 residues. Germline CDR1 and CDR2: SGHRS and YFSETQ. CDR3: CASSSGQNEKLFF. DNA of the CDR3: TGCGCCAGCAGCTCTGGACAGAATGAAAAACTGTTTTTT.

In this sample, this clonotype turned up many times. The chain carries TRBV6-1 and TRBJ2-7; 7 bases agree with TRBD2. The CDR3 has 15 amino acids. The germline gives CDR1 MNHNS, CDR2 SASEGT. Trimming cost V 1 base and J 2 bases; bases outside gene matches: 5. The CDR3 nucleotides are TGTGCCAGCAGTGAAGTCGGGGGAGGGCCCTACGAGCAGTACTTC. Translation: CASSEVGGGPYEQYF.

Ten or more counts support this clonotype. The chain links TRBV2 to TRBJ1-5; D not resolved. There are 14 residues in the CDR3. CDR1 SNHLY and CDR2 FYNNEI come from the germline V gene. V was pared by 5 bases and J by 5 bases, with 13 bases between. The CDR3 bases are TGTGCCAGCAGTCCACTCCGGGCGGATCAGCCCCAGCATTTT. It is translated as CASSPLRADQPQHF.

The V call is TRBV25-1, the J call TRBJ2-3; 9 nucleotides align to TRBD1. The CDR3 extends over 16 amino acids. The germline V gene has CDR1 MGHDK and CDR2 SYGVNS. J lost 4 bases, V lost 4 bases, and 9 bases had no gene match. CDR3 sequence reads: CASSGIGTGTPDTQYF. The CDR3 DNA reads as TGTGCCAGCAGTGGAATCGGGACAGGGACTCCAGATACGCAGTATTTT. Supplemented by reference TRBV25-1 and TRBJ2-3, the full variable domain reads EADIYQTPRYLVIGTGKKITLECSQTMGHDKMYWYQQDPGMELHLIHYSYGVNSTEKGDLSSESTVSRIRTEHFPLTLESARPSHTSQYLCASSGIGTGTPDTQYFGPGTRLTVL.

This clonotype was detected many times. The rearrangement links TRBV30 to TRBJ1-1, with D hard to call. The CDR3 runs to 13 residues. Germline V gene lookup returns CDR1 GTSNPN and CDR2 SVGIG (reference sequence). V lost 3 bases and J lost 0, with 8 bases in between. The CDR3 region has the DNA TGTGCCTGGAGGACTACTGTGAACACTGAAGCTTTCTTT. Its translation: CAWRTTVNTEAFF.

This clonotype was recorded at least ten times. This chain links TRBV7-9 with TRBJ1-1, with 12 bases that match TRBD1. J gave up 4 bases and V 6 bases, and 6 bases lay outside the gene matches. The CDR3 is 15 amino acids. Germline V gene data show CDR1 as SEHNR and CDR2 as FQNEAQ (reference sequence). CDR3 in DNA: TGTGCCAGCAGGGGGACAGGGGGCGTTTTCACTGAAGCTTTCTTT. Translated: CASRGTGGVFTEAFF.

This clonotype was observed at least ten times. The rearrangement joins TRBV5-5 to TRBJ1-2; D remains ambiguous. Germline-derived CDR1 and CDR2 are SGHKS and YYEKEE (reference sequence). This CDR3 is built from 14 residues. Trimming cost V 0 bases and J 0 bases, with 6 bases left between them. CDR3 nucleotide sequence: TGTGCCAGCAGCTTGGTTCAGACTAACTATGGCTACACCTTC. Translated: CASSLVQTNYGYTF.

In its sample, this clonotype was seen many times. V gene TRBV20-1 combines with J gene TRBJ2-1; 8 bases match TRBD2. CDR3 length: 14 residues. Germline lookup yields CDR1 DFQATT and CDR2 SNEGSKA (reference sequence). Losses at the gene ends were 2 bases for V and 6 bases for J; bases not matched to a gene: 6. CDR3 sequence (DNA): TGCAGTGCTAGATCTCGAAGCGGGAGCAATGAGCAGTTCTTC. This sequence encodes CSARSRSGSNEQFF.

Many counts were recorded for this clonotype. This chain links TRBV28 with TRBJ1-2, with a possible D match to TRBD1 (6 bases). This CDR3 is built from 17 residues. V was clipped by 4 bases and J by 4 bases, with 22 bases between them. Per germline, CDR1 MDHEN and CDR2 SYDVKM. The CDR3 region has the DNA TGTGCCAGCAGTTCAAACAGGGTGTCGGGGCCCACCTATGGCTACACCTTC. As protein: CASSSNRVSGPTYGYTF.

This clonotype has a count of ten or more. The chain joins TRBV7-3 to TRBJ2-2; 8 nucleotides match TRBD1. V lost 5 bases and J lost 1; bases outside the gene matches: 6. Per germline, CDR1 SGHTA and CDR2 FQGTGA. This CDR3 has 16 residues. In DNA form, the CDR3 reads TGTGCCAGCAGCGGGGGGACAGGCCTGAACACCGGGGAGCTGTTTTTT. Its protein is CASSGGTGLNTGELFF.

In this sample, this clonotype turned up many times. The chain has TRBV9 and TRBJ2-7, with TRBD1 matching 8 bases. The trim removed 2 bases at V and 2 bases at J, leaving 9 bases unmatched. CDR1 is SGDLS, CDR2 YYNGEE, per germline. The CDR3 runs 16 residues. This CDR3 reads CASSVEGQGVAYEQYF. Written as DNA, the CDR3 is TGTGCCAGCAGCGTGGAAGGACAGGGCGTCGCCTACGAGCAGTACTTC.

The V gene is TRBV4-1, the J gene TRBJ1-3; the D is unclear. V lost 0 bases, J lost 4 bases, and 13 bases lay in between. The CDR3 sequence is 16 residues long. Germline CDR1 reads MGHRA; CDR2 reads YSYEKL. The CDR3 DNA is TGCGCCAGCAGCCAAGATTACGGGAGGCAGGGAAACACCATATATTTT. Its translation: CASSQDYGRQGNTIYF.

The V and J genes are TRBV5-1 and TRBJ2-7; D perhaps matches TRBD1 (5 bases). The CDR3 is 18 amino acids. The V end was cut by 4 bases, the J end by 3 bases, with 26 bases between. The germline V gene encodes CDR1 SGHRS and CDR2 YFSETQ. This CDR3 reads CASSLTPSTGFTIYEQYF. The CDR3 bases are TGCGCCAGCAGCCTAACACCTTCCACAGGTTTTACTATCTACGAGCAGTACTTC.

This clonotype has at least ten counts. The chain recombines TRBV11-2 with TRBJ2-7; TRBD1 agrees at 8 bases. The CDR3 loop spans 13 amino acids. CDR1 SGHAT and CDR2 FQNNGV come from the germline V gene. V gave up 5 bases and J gave up 2 bases; unmatched junction bases: 2. Here the CDR3 reads CASSRDRPYEQYV. The DNA of the CDR3 is TGTGCCAGCAGCCGGGACAGGCCCTACGAGCAGTACGTC.

This clonotype was counted at least ten times. The genes are TRBV18 and TRBJ2-1; 10 bases agree with TRBD1. The germline V gene encodes CDR1 KGHSH and CDR2 LQKENI. V dropped 3 bases and J dropped 7; count of bases not matched to a gene: 9. The CDR3 runs to 16 residues. CDR3 nucleotides: TGTGCCAGCTCACCCCGACAGGGGGCTAGCACAAATGAGCAGTTCTTC. Encoded protein: CASSPRQGASTNEQFF.

This clonotype was seen repeatedly, ten times or more. The chain links TRBV11-3 to TRBJ2-5; D remains unclear. The CDR3 consists of 14 residues. Looked up from germline, CDR1 is SGHNT and CDR2 is YENEEA. Trimming removed 1 base at V and 11 bases at J, with 17 bases between. CDR3 loop: CASSLGRTDPVQYF. The CDR3 nucleotides are TGTGCCAGCAGCTTAGGCCGGACGGATCCGGTTCAGTACTTC.

This clonotype was counted at least ten times. CDR3: CATSDFPGVLNTGELFF. In nucleotides, the CDR3 is TGTGCCACCAGTGATTTCCCAGGGGTCCTCAACACCGGGGAGCTGTTTTTT. The rearrangement links TRBV24-1 to TRBJ2-2, with D maybe TRBD1 (6 bases). Germline values: CDR1 KGHDR, CDR2 SFDVKD. This CDR3 has 17 amino acids. V was pared by 1 base and J by 2 bases, with 13 bases between.

The sample holds many counts of this clonotype. The V call is TRBV7-9, the J call TRBJ1-4; possibly TRBD1 for D (5 bases). CDR3 length equals 15 residues. Germline V CDR1 and CDR2: SEHNR, FQNEAQ (reference sequence). V dropped 1 base and J dropped 0 bases, with 6 bases sitting between them. The CDR3, as DNA: TGTGCCAGCAGCTTAGAAGGGGCAACTAATGAAAAACTGTTTTTT. Translated, it gives CASSLEGATNEKLFF.

In this sample, this clonotype turned up many times. The gene calls are TRBV6-1 and TRBJ1-1; D is uncertain. Between the trimmed V and J ends, which lost 8 bases and 0 bases, there was a span of 13 bases. The CDR3 extends over 14 amino acids. Germline CDR1 MNHNS, CDR2 SASEGT. The CDR3: CASSHGQMNTEAFF. The CDR3 bases are TGTGCCAGCTCCCATGGGCAGATGAACACTGAAGCTTTCTTT.

There are many counts of this clonotype. The chain joins TRBV20-1 to TRBJ1-5; unclear D gene. Germline CDR1 DFQATT, CDR2 SNEGSKA (reference sequence). The CDR3 is made up of 11 amino acids. V gave up 3 bases and J gave up 11 bases, with 11 bases separating them. The CDR3 protein is CSASPFTTQHF. The CDR3 DNA reads as TGCAGTGCTAGCCCCTTCACGACCCAGCATTTT.

This chain connects TRBV10-2 to TRBJ2-5, with a possible D match to TRBD1 (6 bases). CDR1 is WSHSY, CDR2 SAAADI, per germline. The V end lost 8 bases, the J end lost 1 base, and 17 bases lay between the germline ends. This CDR3 spans 15 amino acids. CDR3 coding DNA: TGCGCCAGCGCCAATCTCCGGGACACCCAAGAGACCCAGTACTTC. Residues: CASANLRDTQETQYF.

This clonotype was seen at least ten times. The chain joins TRBV5-1 to TRBJ2-7; D unresolved. CDR1 and CDR2 (germline): SGHRS, YFSETQ. V dropped 1 base and J dropped 6 bases, with 5 bases sitting between them. This CDR3 has 11 amino acids. CDR3 nucleotide sequence: TGCGCCAGCAGCTTGCAAGGCGAGCAGTACTTC. Translating it yields CASSLQGEQYF.

V usage is TRBV6-4 and J usage is TRBJ2-7; 7 bases fit TRBD2. The CDR3 is made up of 15 amino acids. With V trimmed by 4 bases and J by 3 bases, 9 bases remained unmatched. The germline CDR1 and CDR2 sequences are MRHNA and SNTAGT. CDR3 in amino acids: CASSGSFGGNYEQYF. CDR3 sequence (DNA): TGTGCCAGCAGTGGGTCTTTCGGGGGGAACTACGAGCAGTACTTC.